This T cell receptor beta chain was observed in a study of cytomegalovirus exposure and HLA in healthy donors. At sampling all donors were nominally healthy, likely with unrecorded immune exposures. The PCR had 60 Vbeta and 13 Jbeta primers. The repertoire was sequenced with immunoSEQ multiplex PCR; TCRdb's copy has only in-frame clones and lacks some. The sample contains 100,000 to 140,000 clones, 74% of which appear only once. This TCR was recovered from a woman aged 40 to 50 in good health and CMV-seropositive. The sequenced material came from PBMCs.

Here the CDR3 DNA reads TGTGCCAGTAGTAGGGCCCGTGGAAATGAAAAACTGTTTTTT. It translates to CASSRARGNEKLFF. This chain joins TRBV19 and TRBJ1-4; D gene unclear. The V end was cut by 4 bases, the J end by 5 bases, with 11 bases between. This CDR3 is 14 amino acids long. From germline, CDR1 is LNHDA and CDR2 SQIVND (reference sequence). The full variable domain, in which reference TRBV19 and TRBJ1-4 provide the parts outside the CDR3, is DGGITQSPKYLFRKEGQNVTLSCEQNLNHDAMYWYRQDPGQGLRLIYYSQIVNDFQKGDIAEGYSVSREKKESFPLTVTSAQKNPTAFYLCASSRARGNEKLFFGSGTQLSVL.